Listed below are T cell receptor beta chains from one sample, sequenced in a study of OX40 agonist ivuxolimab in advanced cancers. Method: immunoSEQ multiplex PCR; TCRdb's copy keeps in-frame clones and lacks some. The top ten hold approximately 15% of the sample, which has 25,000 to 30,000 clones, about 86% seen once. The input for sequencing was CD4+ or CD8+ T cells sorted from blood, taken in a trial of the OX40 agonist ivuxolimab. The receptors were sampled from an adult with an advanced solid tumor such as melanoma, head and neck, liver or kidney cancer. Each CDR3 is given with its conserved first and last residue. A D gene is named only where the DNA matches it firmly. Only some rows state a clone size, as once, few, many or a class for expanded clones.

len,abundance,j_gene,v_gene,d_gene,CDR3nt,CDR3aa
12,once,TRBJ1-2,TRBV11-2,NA,TGTGCCAGCAGCTTAGGGACTCGAGGCTACACCTTC,CASSLGTRGYTF
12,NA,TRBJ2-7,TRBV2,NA,TGTGCCAGCAGTTCAGCCACCTACGAGCAGTACTTC,CASSSATYEQYF
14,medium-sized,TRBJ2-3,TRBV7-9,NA,TGTGCCAGCAGCTTAGAGGGAGGAAAAGATACGCAGTATTTT,CASSLEGGKDTQYF
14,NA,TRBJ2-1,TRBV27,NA,TGTGCCAGCAGTTGGGGGGGGCCGTACAATGAGCAGTTCTTC,CASSWGGPYNEQFF
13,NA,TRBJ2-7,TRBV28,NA,TGTGCCAGCAGTTTACCGAGCTCCTACGAGCAGTACTTC,CASSLPSSYEQYF
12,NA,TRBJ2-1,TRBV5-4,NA,TGTGCCAGCAGCCTGGGGGGCAATGAGCAGTTCTTC,CASSLGGNEQFF
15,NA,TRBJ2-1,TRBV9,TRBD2,TGTGCCAGCAGCCCGGGGGGGGTCGCCTACAATGAGCAGTTCTTC,CASSPGGVAYNEQFF
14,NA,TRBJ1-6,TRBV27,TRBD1,TGTGCCAGCACTGGAACAGGGGGCGGGTCACCCCTCCACTTT,CASTGTGGGSPLHF
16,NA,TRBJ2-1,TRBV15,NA,TGTGCCACCAGCAGAGATATTGGTGGGGTTTACAATGAGCAGTTCTTC,CATSRDIGGVYNEQFF
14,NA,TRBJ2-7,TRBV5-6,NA,TGTGCCAGCAGCTGGGGGAAGGTGGTCTACGAGCAGTACTTC,CASSWGKVVYEQYF
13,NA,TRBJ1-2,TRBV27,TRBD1,TGTGCCAGCAAAACGACAGGGTTGAATGGCTACACCTTC,CASKTTGLNGYTF
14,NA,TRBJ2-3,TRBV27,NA,TGTGCCAGCAGTTTTATTCCAGACACAGATACGCAGTATTTT,CASSFIPDTDTQYF
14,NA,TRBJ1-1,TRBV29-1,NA,TGCAGCGTTGTGGGACGGAGAGAAGCGTCGGAAGCTTTCTTT,CSVVGRREASEAFF
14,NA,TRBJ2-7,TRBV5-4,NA,TGTGCCAGCAGCTTTGGGTCCCAGGGTTACGAGCAGTACTTC,CASSFGSQGYEQYF
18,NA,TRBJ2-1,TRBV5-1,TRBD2,TGCGCCAGCAGTCGTGATAGTACCGGGACTAGGTACTACAATGAGCAGTTCTTC,CASSRDSTGTRYYNEQFF
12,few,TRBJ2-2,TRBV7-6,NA,TGTGCCAGCAGCCTGAACACCGGGGAGCTGTTTTTT,CASSLNTGELFF
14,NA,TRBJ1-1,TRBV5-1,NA,TGCGCCAGCACCCAAGTTGGGATAAACACTGAAGCTTTCTTT,CASTQVGINTEAFF
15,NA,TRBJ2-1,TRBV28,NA,TGTGCCAGCAGGGTTGGGCGGGGAAACTACAATGAGCAGTTCTTC,CASRVGRGNYNEQFF
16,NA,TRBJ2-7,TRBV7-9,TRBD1,TGTGCCAGCAGCTTAGCGCGTCGGGACAGCTCCTACGAGCAGTACTTC,CASSLARRDSSYEQYF
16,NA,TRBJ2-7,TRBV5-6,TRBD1,TGTGCCAGCAGCTTGCCCACAGGGGAAGTAAGTGACGAGCAGTACTTC,CASSLPTGEVSDEQYF
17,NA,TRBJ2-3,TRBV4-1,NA,TGCGCCAGCAGCCAAGTTCCTATAGAAGGACGGCCAGATACGCAGTATTTT,CASSQVPIEGRPDTQYF
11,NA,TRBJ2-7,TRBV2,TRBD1,TGTGCCAGCAGTGGGGGACAGGGTTTTTACTTC,CASSGGQGFYF
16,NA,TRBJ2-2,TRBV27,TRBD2,TGTGCCAGCAGTCCCCTGACTAGCGGGGGGGCCGGGGAGCTGTTTTTT,CASSPLTSGGAGELFF
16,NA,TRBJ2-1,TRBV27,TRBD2,TGTGCCAGCAGCCTAACTAGCGGGAGCTCCTACAATGAGCAGTTCTTC,CASSLTSGSSYNEQFF
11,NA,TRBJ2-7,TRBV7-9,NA,TGTGCCACTTCTCGGGGCTACGAGCAGTACTTC,CATSRGYEQYF
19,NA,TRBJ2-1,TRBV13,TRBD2,TGTGCCAGCAGCGCGACATCCGGGACTAGCGGAATCTCCTACAATGAGCAGTTCTTC,CASSATSGTSGISYNEQFF
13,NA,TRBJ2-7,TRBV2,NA,TGTGCCAGCACCGGGGACGGCGCCTACGAGCAGTACTTC,CASTGDGAYEQYF
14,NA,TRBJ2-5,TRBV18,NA,TGTGCCAGCTCAATTAAGGCAGGCCAAGAGACCCAGTACTTC,CASSIKAGQETQYF
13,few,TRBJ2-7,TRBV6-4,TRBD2,TGTGCCAGCAAACCACTAGCGGGAGAGGAGCAGTACTTC,CASKPLAGEEQYF
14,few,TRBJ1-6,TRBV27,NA,TGTGCCAGCAGTTTAAGTAGAGGGAATTCACCCCTCCACTTT,CASSLSRGNSPLHF
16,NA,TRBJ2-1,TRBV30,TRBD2,TGTGCCTGGAGTAGGGTGCCTGCGGGGGCCTACAATGAGCAGTTCTTC,CAWSRVPAGAYNEQFF
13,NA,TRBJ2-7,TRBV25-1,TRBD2,TGTGCCAGCCTTAGCGGGCCCTCGGGGGAGCAGTACTTC,CASLSGPSGEQYF
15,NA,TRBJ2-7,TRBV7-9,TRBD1,TGTGCCAGCAGCCCACCCGACAGGGCACCCTACGAGCAGTACTTC,CASSPPDRAPYEQYF